This passage covers 2 T cell receptor beta chains from one sample sequenced in a study of control samples from healthy donors and cancer patients. Measured with immunoSEQ multiplex PCR; TCRdb has only the in-frame clones, and not every one. This table holds about 84,000 clones, 91% found once. The sequenced sample was blood. These receptors were collected from a man over 45 in good health.

The chain employs TRBV29-1 and TRBJ1-1, with a possible D match to TRBD1 (6 bases). CDR3 length equals 14 residues. V shed 6 bases and J shed 4 bases, with 18 bases lying between them. The germline CDR1 and CDR2 sequences are SQVTM and ANQGSEA. The DNA of the CDR3 is TGCAGCGTCACCCTCGGGGGCGAAGGCACTGAAGCTTTCTTT. Its protein is CSVTLGGEGTEAFF.

The genes are TRBV24-1 and TRBJ1-5; no reliable D call. This CDR3 is 14 amino acids long. V was pared by 3 bases and J by 6 bases, with 11 bases between. CDR1 KGHDR and CDR2 SFDVKD come from the germline V gene. CDR3: CATSDVHQAQPQHF. The CDR3 coding sequence is TGTGCCACCAGTGATGTACACCAAGCTCAGCCCCAGCATTTT.